This TCR beta chain emerged from a study of blood T cell repertoires in COVID-19. Study in general: The United States, Italy and Spain were the sources of the acute and convalescent COVID-19 samples. PBMCs, B-cell-depleted T cells, or T cells provided the cDNA or gDNA that made up the material.

Germline lookup yields CDR1 SGHAT and CDR2 FQNNGV. There are 17 residues in the CDR3. The ends lost 5 bases at V and 5 bases at J; junction bases unmatched: 13. Produced via immunoSEQ multiplex PCR; TCRdb's table is partial and in-frame only. The sample includes roughly 250,000 clones, 85% to 90% of them seen just once. Sequencing used peripheral blood. The chain joins TRBV11-2 to TRBJ1-5, with TRBD1 matching 9 bases. The TCR sequence derives from a woman aged 40-49 years with acute or convalescent COVID-19. CDR3 sequence: CASSLGFGTGRDQPQHF. The CDR3 bases are TGTGCCAGCAGCCTAGGATTTGGGACAGGGCGAGATCAGCCCCAGCATTTT.